This TCR beta chain was profiled in a study of shared clonotypes between healthy human individuals. Study-level background: Donors had three CD4 naive, three CD4 memory, two CD8 naive and one CD8 memory plate apiece.

When replicate PCRs were run on sorted subsets, they used 200 ng DNA, about 30,000 T cell genomes. Libraries were prepared by immunoSEQ multiplex PCR; TCRdb keeps only in-frame clonotypes and omits some of them. The data show about 2.3 million clones, approximately 93% seen once. A note on this clone: Its matching antigen is unknown.

Study outcomes and limitations: Read depth was anticipated to influence clonotype sharing among donors. Represented diversity, genetic and exposure-history alike, was limited by few donors.

The V gene end was trimmed by 4 bases and the J gene end by 1 base; junction bases not matched to a gene: 2. The germline gives CDR1 SGHRS, CDR2 YFSETQ. The CDR3 runs to 16 residues. The chain uses TRBV5-1 and TRBJ2-2; TRBD2 aligns across 12 bases. Sequencing was performed on naive CD4+ T cells from PBMCs. As to subset: CD45RA+ positively selected. This clonotype was sampled from a man between 18 and 35 years old in good health. Some clones in this sample may be carry-over from other donors' samples. For the CDR3, the DNA is TGCGCCAGCAGCCGGACTAGCGGGGAGAACACCGGGGAGCTGTTTTTT. It yields the protein CASSRTSGENTGELFF.